The following is a T cell receptor beta chain sequence with its context. The record originates from a study of blood T cell repertoires in COVID-19. About the research overall: COVID-19 samples from acute and convalescent phases originated in the United States, Italy and Spain. Nucleic acid was either cDNA or gDNA, and it came from T cells, B-cell-depleted T cells, or PBMCs.

The assay was immunoSEQ multiplex PCR, and TCRdb's table has in-frame clones only and misses some. The sample carries under 500,000 clones, 70% to 90% recorded once. Sequencing was done on a sample of PBMCs or T cells enriched from blood (not recorded which). This receptor was taken from a woman younger than 30 with acute COVID-19.

CDR3 DNA sequence: TGTGCCATCAGACAGGGACTAGCGGAAGTCTACGAGCAGTACTTC. It is translated as CAIRQGLAEVYEQYF. V gene TRBV10-3 combines with J gene TRBJ2-7; TRBD2 matches 11 bases. V lost 6 bases and J lost 3; bases outside the gene matches: 7. CDR1 and CDR2 from the germline V gene are ENHRY and SYGVKD. The CDR3 contains 15 residues.